This T cell receptor beta chain was retrieved from a study of cytomegalovirus exposure and HLA in healthy donors (dated by TCRdb to about 2017). Concerning the study at large: An earlier analysis of approximately 640 of the donors reported approximately 290 Gb of sequence data and some 100 million unique TCR beta sequences from 150 million to 200 million T cells. An early release covering about 600 HLA-typed donors comprised approximately 300 gigabases of sequencing data and around 80 million unique TCR sequences. The genetic ancestry cluster associated with self-reported Caucasian donors included about 84% of the 398 genotyped donors. The study aimed to test whether signatures of past pathogen exposure could be identified by cataloging public T cell receptors. The study profiled the T cell repertoires of hundreds of subjects by immunosequencing and related them to cytomegalovirus serostatus. In addition to the first cohort of 500 to 850 subjects, a separate validation cohort of 120 different subjects was used. High-throughput TCR immunosequencing, statistical association of individual TCRs with disease status, and machine learning were combined to predict cytomegalovirus infection status. In a later analysis, previously published TCR beta repertoires from some 640 donors were re-analyzed and high-resolution HLA genotyping was added so that TCR occurrence patterns could be studied. Rather than drawing on any new phenotypic data, the later analysis identified candidate immune exposures from TCR beta sequences and the way those sequences occurred across donors. An earlier analysis of 587 of the donors used high-throughput TCR beta sequencing to judge whether each TCR beta V gene segment behaved as functional or pseudogenic. Donor age, sex, ethnicity and CMV serostatus were compiled together with the repertoire data. A later genetic analysis used genome-wide SNP genotypes for about 65% of the 666 donors, treating that subset as a discovery cohort. All discovery cohort repertoires had been generated on a single sequencing platform. HLA typing included class I and class II loci at four-digit resolution. Typing coverage differed by locus: A, B, C, DRB1 and DQB1 were typed in roughly 620-630 donors, DQA1 in 500 to 550, DPA1 in 600 to 610, and DPB1 in 450 to 480. About 5 DR-DQ haplotypes were handled as single units for association and clustering, since linkage in the cohort was strong. Among 300 to 500 genotyped donors of the cohort, an average of around 220,000 unique TCR beta nucleotide sequences was sequenced per donor, of which 15% to 20% were non-productive. Overall results and qualifications from the work: In a later analysis, 16,951 TCR beta sequences were associated with specific HLA alleles at a false discovery rate of 0.05. Compared with equally common non-associated chains, HLA-associated TCR beta chains in a later analysis were more clonally expanded and had lower generation probabilities. Because HLA typing was missing for some donors at each locus, association tests included only the typed subset. The study gave a list of more than 150 TCR beta chains associated with cytomegalovirus. In an earlier analysis of 500 to 650 of the donors, most TCR beta V segments appeared in productive rearrangements about 87% or about 30% of the time, broadly matching IMGT annotations. In vitro tests confirmed that a few of the cytomegalovirus-associated TCR beta chains recognize cytomegalovirus antigens. A cluster of highly shared sequence variants was judged likely to be a technical artifact of the sequencing pipeline. Most CMV-associated TCR beta chains appeared to be HLA-restricted in a later analysis, and the HLA associations seemed to be driven largely by CMV exposure. Most TCR sequences were seen in very few donors, while some public TCRs were found in many individuals. The 87-base-pair reads could not distinguish some IMGT-functional V segments, including TRBV6-2 and TRBV6-3, so those segments were excluded. In this cohort, only TCR beta chains were sequenced, and detectable features were limited by the absence of alpha or paired-chain data. It was suggested by the authors that the approach could potentially be generalized to other disease states and immunological phenotypes. In a later analysis, several top co-occurrence clusters were reported to appear linked to parvovirus B19, influenza, CMV and Epstein-Barr virus. Over 15 rarely observed V segments, including chromosome 9 orphons, were excluded from the earlier analysis of approximately 500 of the donors because counts were too low. Compared with the approximately 670-donor mean, donors in an Asian-associated ancestry cluster had fewer N-insertions in productive TCRs, according to a later genetic analysis. In a later analysis, the rate of TCR association differed among HLA loci, with DRB1 alleles having the most associated TCRs and HLA-C alleles having the fewest. A further reported finding was that TCR beta sequences accurately predicted the HLA-A and HLA-B alleles for most subjects in the first cohort. Correlated functional status among segregating V segments might be attributable to linkage disequilibrium, but an unknown experimental factor could not be ruled out. When HLA alleles, especially DR and DQ, strongly co-occurred, TCR associations were difficult to assign to individual alleles. The only immune exposure information available for the cohort was CMV serostatus. Roughly uniform sequencing depth across donors was assumed in presence/absence analyses, although this assumption may not hold. A later genetic analysis associated a missense DCLRE1C variant with V-gene and J-gene trimming of TCR beta chains, and an independent cohort replicated the association. The classifier was reported to diagnose cytomegalovirus status with high specificity and sensitivity in both the original and validation cohorts.

Library preparation employed the immunoSEQ multiplex PCR assay. For the multiplex PCR, a mixture combining 60 forward primers for TCR Vbeta segments and 13 reverse primers for TCR Jbeta segments was used. A multiplex PCR assay on genomic DNA amplified the CDR3 region of rearranged TCR beta genes. Amplified TCR beta libraries were sequenced as 87-base-pair reads on the Illumina HiSeq System. In the original analysis: A later analysis tallied 75 million to 85 million unique TCR beta chains across the approximately 670 repertoires, and approximately 9.9 million of those chains were shared by two or more donors. A nearest-neighbor algorithm error-corrected the raw reads and collapsed the reads into unique sequences, merging closely related sequences to remove PCR and sequencing errors. To assign V, D and J gene segments, CDR3 sequences were aligned to IMGT reference sequences. For a sequence to be retained, at least a six-nucleotide match to both a V gene segment and a J gene segment was required. Rearrangements were classified as productive when the CDR3 lacked stop codons and remained in frame with V and J, and all other rearrangements were classified as non-productive. CDR3 was defined by IMGT convention, running from the second conserved V-encoded cysteine to the conserved J-encoded phenylalanine. The earlier analysis of roughly 590 of the donors excluded any sequence lacking an unambiguous match to a single V gene segment. In an earlier analysis of almost 600 of the donors, a V segment was called functional when productive rearrangements were above 56.7%, and segregating when the standard deviation between donors exceeded 5%. To diagnose cytomegalovirus status from the catalog of TCR beta chain sequences, a statistical classification framework was built. V and J gene assignment, in a later analysis, came from comparing TCR nucleotide sequences with IMGT/GENE-DB human TR gene sequences. Using the TCRdist pipeline, a later analysis assigned CDR3 sequences along with most-parsimonious VDJ recombination scenarios. A later analysis defined each TCR beta chain by its CDR3 amino acid sequence plus V-gene family, and excluded reads lacking a unique V-gene family. A later analysis removed 450 to 600 highly shared, low-generation-probability nucleotide sequences to deal with suspected cross-contamination and a sequencing artifact. In a later analysis, a clonal expansion index for each public chain was calculated from normalized within-repertoire ranks of inferred template counts. In a later analysis, generation probabilities were computed with a VDJ recombination model fitted to out-of-frame rearrangements, and the resulting probabilities were checked against IGoR. In a later analysis, hypergeometric tests were used to score TCR-TCR, TCR-HLA and TCR-CMV co-occurrence, with a repertoire-size bias correction applied to TCR pairs. False discovery rates were estimated in a later analysis by permuting HLA or CMV assignments 20 times. In a later analysis, co-occurring TCRs were grouped using DBSCAN, and TCRdist sequence similarity was added for clustering within HLA-allele-positive subsets. Co-occurrence clustering excluded repertoires with fewer than 30,000 or more than 120,000 public chains, plus five with anomalous nucleotide sharing. The clones in this table, taken by TCRdb from immuneACCESS, are in-frame only. Not every clone is retained; where verified, under half of the shortfall comes from an unresolved V gene, and the cause of the rest is unknown. That table is the source of V, J and clone size, and D and trimming were worked out from the DNA. Across this sample there are about 160,000 clones, with roughly 79% seen only once. The ten largest clonotypes hold 3.1% of the sample.

Points on this clone: Which antigen it targets is not known. No much larger clonotype is one base removed from it; base qualities were not supplied.

Trimming takes 7 bases off V and 6 bases off J; junction bases not matched to a gene: 16. Sequences SQVTM (CDR1) and ANQGSEA (CDR2) are obtained from the germline V gene. Including the terminal cysteine and phenylalanine, the CDR3 comprises 15 residues. This entry keeps only the CDR3 DNA: 45 bases, framed from base 1. The cohort consisted of 650 to 700 healthy bone marrow donors. At the time of sampling, all cohort members were nominally healthy, though unrecorded immune exposures were likely present. The donor tested CMV seropositive, placing the donor among the approximately 310 seropositive members of the cohort. A peripheral blood sample was provided by each donor, and peripheral blood mononuclear cells were used for TCR beta sequencing. The Qiagen DNeasy Blood Extraction Kit was used to extract genomic DNA from the blood cell samples.

The material sequenced was PBMCs. The chain is encoded by TRBV29-1 joined to TRBJ2-3; the junction holds 7 bases that match TRBD2. The clonotype was recovered from a woman between 50 and 59 years old in good health and CMV-seropositive. The DNA reads as follows: TGCAGCGCAACCGTTGGCGGGCGGGGGATGGATACGCAGTATTTT. Translation gives CSATVGGRGMDTQYF.